The T cell receptor beta chain described here comes from a study of blood T cells in healthy people across ages. Points from the study as a whole: Possibly confounding the expanded clonotype changes was the fact that donor CMV status was unknown.

With regard to this clonotype: What it recognizes is unknown.

The second PCR ran roughly 7 to 12 cycles with a sample-barcoded 5' primer and J-beta primers. TCRdb reprocessed the 5' RACE reads via MiXCR and lists one record per CDR3 protein. The data hold approximately 730,000 distinct CDR3 sequences, with 53% observed a single time. CDR1 SGHTS and CDR2 YDEGEE come from the germline V gene. Between the trimmed V and J ends, which lost 3 bases and 6 bases, there was a span of 12 bases. The length of the CDR3 is 13 residues. The sequence was obtained from a man older than 75 in good health. The chain is built from TRBV5-8 and TRBJ1-1, with D hard to call. The sample comprised blood. CDR3 amino acids: CASSYLPPSEAFF. DNA of the CDR3: TGTGCCAGCAGCTACCTCCCCCCGTCTGAAGCTTTCTTT.